Listed below are T cell receptor beta chains from one sample, sequenced in a study of cytomegalovirus exposure and HLA in healthy donors. The method was immunoSEQ multiplex PCR; TCRdb's version includes in-frame clones alone and lacks a portion of them. The sample has around 120,000 clones. Sequenced material: PBMCs. The origin of the receptors is a man aged 18-30 years in good health and CMV-seronegative. Both conserved end residues are trimmed from each CDR3. A D gene is named only where the DNA matches it firmly.

j_call: TRBJ2-7; d_call: NA; v_call: TRBV6-5; cdr3_aa: ASSYSYREGYEQY
j_call: TRBJ1-1; d_call: NA; v_call: TRBV10-2; cdr3_aa: ASSESSGGAF
j_call: TRBJ2-2; d_call: TRBD2; v_call: TRBV11-2; cdr3_aa: ASSRQTSGLAGELF
j_call: TRBJ1-6; d_call: NA; v_call: TRBV6-1; cdr3_aa: ASSDRETTPLH
j_call: TRBJ2-7; d_call: TRBD2; v_call: TRBV6-6; cdr3_aa: ASREREGSYEQY
j_call: TRBJ1-1; d_call: NA; v_call: TRBV4-2; cdr3_aa: ASSQGVPEAF
j_call: TRBJ2-5; d_call: TRBD1; v_call: TRBV18; cdr3_aa: ASSQTTGTKQETQY
j_call: TRBJ1-5; d_call: NA; v_call: TRBV28; cdr3_aa: ASTTAGGSNQPQH
j_call: TRBJ2-7; d_call: TRBD1; v_call: TRBV5-1; cdr3_aa: ASSLRTGGTTN
j_call: TRBJ2-3; d_call: NA; v_call: TRBV5-1; cdr3_aa: ASSLRDWSTDTQY
j_call: TRBJ2-7; d_call: TRBD1; v_call: TRBV28; cdr3_aa: AIRGQGTYEQY
j_call: TRBJ2-5; d_call: NA; v_call: TRBV21-1; cdr3_aa: ASSKAEGSGTQY
j_call: TRBJ1-4; d_call: NA; v_call: TRBV6-1; cdr3_aa: ASSEGVASNEKLF
j_call: TRBJ1-4; d_call: NA; v_call: TRBV7-9; cdr3_aa: ASSLEFYEKLF
j_call: TRBJ2-1; d_call: NA; v_call: TRBV7-9; cdr3_aa: ASSFGAQWF
j_call: TRBJ2-7; d_call: TRBD1; v_call: TRBV9; cdr3_aa: ASSLGQGPYEQY
j_call: TRBJ1-2; d_call: NA; v_call: TRBV7-9; cdr3_aa: ASSLARQAGYT
j_call: TRBJ2-7; d_call: NA; v_call: TRBV19; cdr3_aa: ASSPGRSGEQY
j_call: TRBJ1-1; d_call: NA; v_call: TRBV9; cdr3_aa: ASSVEGGTEAF
j_call: TRBJ2-1; d_call: NA; v_call: TRBV20-1; cdr3_aa: SARGQGWSF
j_call: TRBJ2-1; d_call: TRBD2; v_call: TRBV9; cdr3_aa: ASSGGTSGVTYNEQF
j_call: TRBJ1-2; d_call: NA; v_call: TRBV5-5; cdr3_aa: ASTTGGSGYT
j_call: TRBJ2-7; d_call: TRBD1; v_call: TRBV27; cdr3_aa: ASRQRTGTYEQY
j_call: TRBJ1-6; d_call: NA; v_call: TRBV1; cdr3_aa: TSSKGHENSPLH
j_call: TRBJ2-7; d_call: TRBD2; v_call: TRBV2; cdr3_aa: ASSVPSWTSGRLTSSYEQY
j_call: TRBJ2-1; d_call: NA; v_call: TRBV7-3; cdr3_aa: ASSRQGNNEQF
j_call: TRBJ2-1; d_call: NA; v_call: TRBV2; cdr3_aa: ASSEGREAVYNEQF
j_call: TRBJ1-6; d_call: NA; v_call: TRBV2; cdr3_aa: ASSEWAGVNSPLH
j_call: TRBJ2-7; d_call: TRBD1; v_call: TRBV4-2; cdr3_aa: ASSQELVGGQHEQY
j_call: TRBJ2-5; d_call: TRBD2; v_call: TRBV5-1; cdr3_aa: ASSLAGGGKETQY
j_call: TRBJ1-6; d_call: NA; v_call: TRBV14; cdr3_aa: ASSQENSGNSPLH
j_call: TRBJ2-3; d_call: TRBD1; v_call: TRBV28; cdr3_aa: ASSPDRATDTQY
j_call: TRBJ1-3; d_call: NA; v_call: TRBV19; cdr3_aa: ASRLSSSGNTIY
j_call: TRBJ2-7; d_call: NA; v_call: TRBV30; cdr3_aa: ARSSGPYEQY
j_call: TRBJ1-6; d_call: TRBD1; v_call: TRBV9; cdr3_aa: ASSEGQGQTSYNSPLH
j_call: TRBJ2-7; d_call: TRBD1; v_call: TRBV28; cdr3_aa: ASRGAGTGRYEQY
j_call: TRBJ1-1; d_call: NA; v_call: TRBV5-1; cdr3_aa: ASSLNSNQNTEAF
j_call: TRBJ2-5; d_call: NA; v_call: TRBV21-1; cdr3_aa: ASSPPGGQETQY
j_call: TRBJ1-1; d_call: TRBD1; v_call: TRBV7-9; cdr3_aa: ASDRVTNTEAF
j_call: TRBJ2-5; d_call: NA; v_call: TRBV20-1; cdr3_aa: SARSGVTQY
j_call: NA; d_call: TRBD1; v_call: TRBV10-1; cdr3_aa: ASRRQGSDEQY
j_call: TRBJ1-1; d_call: NA; v_call: TRBV14; cdr3_aa: ASSQGAAGTEAF
j_call: TRBJ2-3; d_call: NA; v_call: TRBV2; cdr3_aa: ASREGTDTQY
j_call: TRBJ1-5; d_call: NA; v_call: TRBV15; cdr3_aa: ATSRFGEQSDQPQH
j_call: TRBJ2-7; d_call: NA; v_call: TRBV11-2; cdr3_aa: ASSLTGAGNFYEQY
j_call: TRBJ1-3; d_call: NA; v_call: TRBV2; cdr3_aa: ASSEPGGDSYSGNTIY
j_call: TRBJ2-1; d_call: NA; v_call: TRBV10-1; cdr3_aa: ASRQGFGGEQF
j_call: TRBJ2-2; d_call: NA; v_call: TRBV27; cdr3_aa: ASTPGQLTGELF
j_call: TRBJ2-3; d_call: TRBD1; v_call: TRBV28; cdr3_aa: ASKPGQGPDTQY
j_call: TRBJ2-2; d_call: TRBD1; v_call: TRBV5-1; cdr3_aa: ASSFDRGNTGELF
j_call: TRBJ2-1; d_call: NA; v_call: TRBV5-4; cdr3_aa: ASSLGRREQF
j_call: TRBJ2-5; d_call: NA; v_call: TRBV7-9; cdr3_aa: ASSLWRRETQY
j_call: TRBJ1-5; d_call: TRBD1; v_call: TRBV18; cdr3_aa: ASSPVGQGNQPQH
j_call: TRBJ2-6; d_call: NA; v_call: TRBV5-6; cdr3_aa: ASSFLLPSGANVLT